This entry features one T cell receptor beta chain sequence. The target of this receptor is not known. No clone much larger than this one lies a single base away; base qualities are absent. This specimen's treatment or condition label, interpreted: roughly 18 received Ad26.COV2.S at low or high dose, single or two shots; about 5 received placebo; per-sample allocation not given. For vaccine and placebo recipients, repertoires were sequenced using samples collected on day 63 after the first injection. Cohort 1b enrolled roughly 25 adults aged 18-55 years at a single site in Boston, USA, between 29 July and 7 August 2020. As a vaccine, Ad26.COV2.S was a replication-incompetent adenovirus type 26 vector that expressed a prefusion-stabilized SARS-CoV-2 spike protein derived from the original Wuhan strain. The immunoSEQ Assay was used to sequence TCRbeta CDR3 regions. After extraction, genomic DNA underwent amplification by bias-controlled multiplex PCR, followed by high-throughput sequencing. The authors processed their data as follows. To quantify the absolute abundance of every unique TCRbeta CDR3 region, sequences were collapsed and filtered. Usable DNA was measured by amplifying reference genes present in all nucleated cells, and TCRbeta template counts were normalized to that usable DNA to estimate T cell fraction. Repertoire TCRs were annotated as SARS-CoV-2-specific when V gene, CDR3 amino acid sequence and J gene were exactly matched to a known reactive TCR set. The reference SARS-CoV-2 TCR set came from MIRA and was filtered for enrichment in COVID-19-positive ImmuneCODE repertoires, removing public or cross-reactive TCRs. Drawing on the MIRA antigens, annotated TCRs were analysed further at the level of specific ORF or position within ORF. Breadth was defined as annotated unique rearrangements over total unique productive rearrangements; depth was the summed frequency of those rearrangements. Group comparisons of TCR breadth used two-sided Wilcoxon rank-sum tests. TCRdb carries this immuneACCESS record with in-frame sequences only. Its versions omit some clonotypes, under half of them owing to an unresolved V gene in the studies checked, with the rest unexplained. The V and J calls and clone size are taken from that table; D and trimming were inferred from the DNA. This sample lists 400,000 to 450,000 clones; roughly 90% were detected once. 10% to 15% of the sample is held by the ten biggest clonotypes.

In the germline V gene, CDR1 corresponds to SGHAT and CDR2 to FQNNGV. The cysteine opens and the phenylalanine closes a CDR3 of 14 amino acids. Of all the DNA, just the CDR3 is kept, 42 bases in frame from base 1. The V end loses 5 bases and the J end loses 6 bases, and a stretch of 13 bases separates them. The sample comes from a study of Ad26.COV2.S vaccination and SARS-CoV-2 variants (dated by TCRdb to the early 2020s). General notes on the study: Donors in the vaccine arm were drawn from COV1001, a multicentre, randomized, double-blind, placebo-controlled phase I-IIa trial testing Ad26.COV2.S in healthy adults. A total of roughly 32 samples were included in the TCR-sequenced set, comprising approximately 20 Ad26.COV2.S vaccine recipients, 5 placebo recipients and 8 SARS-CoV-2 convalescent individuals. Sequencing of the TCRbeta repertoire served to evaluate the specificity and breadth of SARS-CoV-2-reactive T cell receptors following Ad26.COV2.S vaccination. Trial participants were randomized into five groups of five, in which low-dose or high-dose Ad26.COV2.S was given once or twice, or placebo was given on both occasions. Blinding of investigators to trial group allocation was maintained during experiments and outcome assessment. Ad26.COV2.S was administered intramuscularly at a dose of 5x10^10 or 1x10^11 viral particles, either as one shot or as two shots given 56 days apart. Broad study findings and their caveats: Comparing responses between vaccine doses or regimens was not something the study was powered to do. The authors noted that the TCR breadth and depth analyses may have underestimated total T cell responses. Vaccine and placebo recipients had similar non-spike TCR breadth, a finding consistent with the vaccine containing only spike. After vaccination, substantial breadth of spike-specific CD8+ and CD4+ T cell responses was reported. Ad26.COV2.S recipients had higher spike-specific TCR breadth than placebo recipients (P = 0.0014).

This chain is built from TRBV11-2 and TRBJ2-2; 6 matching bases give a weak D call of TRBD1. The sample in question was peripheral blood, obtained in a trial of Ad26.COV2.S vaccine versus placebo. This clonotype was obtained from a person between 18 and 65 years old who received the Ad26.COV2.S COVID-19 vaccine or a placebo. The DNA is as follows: TGTGCCAGCAGCCTCTCGCAGGGGTCCGGGGAGCTGTTTTTT. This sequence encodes CASSLSQGSGELFF.